This T cell receptor beta chain was retrieved from a study of T cell repertoires in cytomegalovirus infection. This CDR3 contains 12 residues. Per the germline V gene, CDR1 is SEHNR and CDR2 is FQNEAQ (reference sequence). TCRdb processed the reads anew with MiXCR; each CDR3 protein has one entry. The sample has 400,000 or so distinct CDR3 sequences; 25% to 40% are singletons. Comment on this clonotype: Since a much larger clone is just one base distant, this may be a read error.

The TCR sequence derives from a human donor in good health (CMV status not recorded). Some clones in this sample may be carry-over from other donors' samples. The chain combines TRBV7-9 with TRBJ1-1; D unclear. Sequences were obtained from PBMCs. This chain's CDR3 is CASSLVPGEALF. The CDR3 DNA is TGTGCCAGCAGCTTAGTTCCCGGGGAGGCTTTATTT.